Described below is a single TCR beta chain sequence and its context. After constant-region reverse-primer amplification, full-length variable regions underwent semi-nested PCR with Nested Universal Primer A. TCRdb analysed the 5' RACE reads with MiXCR anew, one entry per CDR3 protein. The repertoire has 35,000 to 55,000 distinct CDR3 sequences, 22% of them found once; the top ten carry 3.5% to 4.5%. Trimming stripped 1 base from V and 5 bases from J, with 11 bases between. Germline V lookup: CDR1 MNHEY, CDR2 SVGEGT. The CDR3 length is 14 residues. Treg sorting used a CD4+CD25+CD127-/low gate. The chain joins TRBV6-2 or TRBV6-3 to TRBJ2-5; TRBD2 might be the D (7 bases). The sample taken for sequencing was Tregs sorted from a lymph node. The TCR sequence derives from a female donor with breast cancer. CDR3 loop: CASSYWRGQETQYF. The CDR3, as DNA: TGTGCCAGCAGTTACTGGCGGGGGCAGGAGACCCAGTACTTC.